A single sample is the source of the 27 T cell receptor beta chains below, sequenced in a study of CD8 T cells in Susac syndrome. When the RNA was reverse transcribed, random hexamers were used with an input of about 0.5 to 1 ug. Using its own MiXCR run on the immunoSEQ multiplex PCR reads, TCRdb lists one record per CDR3 protein. In the table there are 150,000 or so distinct CDR3 sequences, about 90% of which are singletons. The specimen sequenced was CD4+ T cells from PBMCs. These receptors came from a human donor in good health.

V usage is TRBV7-2 and J usage is TRBJ2-7, with unresolved D. CDR3 size: 14 residues. The germline gives CDR1 SGHTA, CDR2 FQGNSA. V lost 1 base, J lost 1 base, and 8 bases lay in between. CDR3 nucleotides: TGTGCCAGCAGCTTAGTGGCGGCTTCCTACGAGCAGTACTTC. It is translated as CASSLVAASYEQYF.

This clonotype is a singleton in its sample. This chain uses TRBV21-1 with TRBJ2-1; the table assigns TRBD2, which was not confirmed against the DNA. TRBV21-1 is annotated as a pseudogene. CDR3 length: 16 amino acids. CDR3 sequence reads: CASSSLTSGRSNEQFF. The CDR3 DNA reads TGTGCCAGCAGCAGCCTGACTAGCGGGAGGAGCAATGAGCAGTTCTTC.

The chain carries TRBV9 and TRBJ1-4; tentative D call: TRBD1 (6 bases). The germline V gene has CDR1 SGDLS and CDR2 YYNGEE. The germline V and J ends were trimmed by 4 bases and 3 bases, with 13 bases remaining between them. CDR3 length equals 15 residues. This chain's CDR3 is CASSSNEGANEKLFF. The CDR3, as DNA: TGTGCCAGCAGCTCGAATGAGGGGGCTAATGAAAAACTGTTTTTT.

This chain uses TRBV3-1 with TRBJ2-2; D unresolved. The CDR3 has 14 residues. Looked up from germline, CDR1 is LGHDT and CDR2 is YNNKEL (reference sequence). V lost 2 bases to trimming and J lost 2 bases, with 6 bases between them. CDR3 sequence (DNA): TGTGCCAGCAGCCAAAATATTAACACCGGGGAGCTGTTTTTT. It is translated as CASSQNINTGELFF. Complete variable domain (other parts from reference TRBV3-1 and TRBJ2-2): DTAVSQTPKYLVTQMGNDKSIKCEQNLGHDTMYWYKQDSKKFLKIMFSYNNKELIINETVPNRFSPKSPDKAHLNLHINSLELGDSAVYFCASSQNINTGELFFGEGSRLTVL.

The rearrangement links TRBV29-1 to TRBJ1-1; 7 bases fit TRBD1. Germline V gene lookup returns CDR1 SQVTM and CDR2 ANQGSEA. V shed 4 bases, J shed 4 bases, and the junction held 3 bases outside the gene matches. The CDR3 is 12 amino acids. This chain's CDR3 is CSVVGQSTEAFF. For the CDR3, the DNA is TGCAGCGTTGTGGGACAGAGCACTGAAGCTTTCTTT.

This chain connects TRBV7-2 to TRBJ2-7, with no clear D. CDR3 length: 14 amino acids. Germline values: CDR1 SGHTA, CDR2 FQGNSA. Trimming took 6 bases from V and 0 from J, leaving 12 bases between them. The CDR3 loop is CASSWARSSYEQYF. CDR3 DNA sequence: TGTGCCAGCAGTTGGGCGAGATCCTCCTACGAGCAGTACTTC. Based on the CDR3 plus reference TRBV7-2 and TRBJ2-7, the full variable domain is GAGVSQSPSNKVTEKGKDVELRCDPISGHTALYWYRQSLGQGLEFLIYFQGNSAPDKSGLPSDRFSAERTGGSVSTLTIQRTQQEDSAVYLCASSWARSSYEQYFGPGTRLTVT.

The genes are TRBV7-7 and TRBJ2-6, with D hard to call. Germline CDR1 is SSHAT and CDR2 is FNYEAQ (reference sequence). This CDR3 spans 12 amino acids. This chain's CDR3 is CVVDSGANVLTF. DNA for the CDR3: TGTGTAGTAGACTCTGGGGCCAACGTCCTGACTTTC.

V gene TRBV7-2 combines with J gene TRBJ2-3; 7 bases agree with TRBD1. The germline V gene encodes CDR1 SGHTA and CDR2 FQGNSA. The CDR3 is 17 amino acids. V lost 1 base, J lost 0 bases, and 7 bases stayed unmatched. The CDR3 bases are TGTGCCAGCAGCTTAGTTGGGACAGTCAGTAGCACAGATACGCAGTATTTT. The encoded protein is CASSLVGTVSSTDTQYF. Together with reference TRBV7-2 and TRBJ2-3, the CDR3 gives the full variable domain: GAGVSQSPSNKVTEKGKDVELRCDPISGHTALYWYRQSLGQGLEFLIYFQGNSAPDKSGLPSDRFSAERTGGSVSTLTIQRTQQEDSAVYLCASSLVGTVSSTDTQYFGPGTRLTVL.

The chain has TRBV7-9 and TRBJ1-2; tentatively, D is TRBD1 (6 bases). Per germline, CDR1 SEHNR and CDR2 FQNEAQ (reference sequence). Trimming removed 1 base from V and 6 bases from J, with 18 bases in between. The CDR3 is 16 amino acids. The CDR3 DNA sequence: TGTGCCAGCAGCTTAGTACGGGGGGCTGGGTTGGATGGCTACACCTTC. Translated, it gives CASSLVRGAGLDGYTF.

The chain combines TRBV5-6 with TRBJ2-7, with D uncertain. The CDR3 contains 13 residues. From germline, CDR1 is SGHDT and CDR2 YYEEEE. V was trimmed by 0 bases and J by 0 bases, leaving 4 bases between them. The CDR3 coding sequence is TGTGCCAGCAGCTTGGTTAGCTCCTACGAGCAGTACTTC. This sequence encodes CASSLVSSYEQYF.

The rearrangement links TRBV12-3 or TRBV12-4 to TRBJ1-2; unclear D gene. With 3 bases removed from V and 1 base from J, the gap between germline ends came to 18 bases. CDR3 length equals 17 residues. The CDR3: CASSFLLASSLNYGYTF. The CDR3 DNA reads TGTGCCAGCAGTTTCCTCCTGGCTAGCAGCCTTAACTATGGCTACACCTTC.

This clonotype appeared once. CDR3 in amino acids: CASSSPGAGGETQYF. CDR3 nucleotides: TGCGCCAGCAGCTCCCCCGGAGCGGGAGGGGAGACCCAGTACTTC. The chain has TRBV5-1 and TRBJ2-5; 10 bases are a match to TRBD2. This CDR3 contains 15 residues. Germline values: CDR1 SGHRS, CDR2 YFSETQ. The ends lost 3 bases at V and 5 bases at J; junction bases unmatched: 7.

The V and J genes are TRBV5-6 and TRBJ1-2, with D hard to call. This CDR3 is 12 amino acids long. In germline, CDR1 is SGHDT, CDR2 YYEEEE. Trimming took off 2 bases at V and 5 bases at J, with 7 bases between the two ends. CDR3 sequence (DNA): TGTGCCAGCAGCTTCGACGTATATGGCTACACCTTC. This encodes CASSFDVYGYTF. The full variable domain, completed using reference TRBV5-6 and TRBJ1-2, is DAGVTQSPTHLIKTRGQQVTLRCSPKSGHDTVSWYQQALGQGPQFIFQYYEEEERQRGNFPDRFSGHQFPNYSSELNVNALLLGDSALYLCASSFDVYGYTFGSGTRLTVV.

The V and J genes are TRBV6-5 and TRBJ2-7, with TRBD2 identical over 12 bases. V shed 4 bases and J 0 bases; nucleotides not matched to a gene: 13. The CDR3 has 19 residues. Germline CDR1 is MNHEY and CDR2 is SVGAGI. The CDR3, as DNA: TGTGCCAGCAGTTCTACACAGGGGGGACTAGCGGGTAGCTCCTACGAGCAGTACTTC. It is translated as CASSSTQGGLAGSSYEQYF.

The chain combines TRBV7-9 with TRBJ1-1; D is unresolved. Germline CDR1 and CDR2: SEHNR and FQNEAQ (reference sequence). CDR3 length: 13 amino acids. Trimming removed 1 base from V and 8 bases from J, with 11 bases in between. CDR3 region: CASSLGTAREAFF. CDR3 DNA sequence: TGTGCCAGCAGCTTAGGGACCGCAAGGGAAGCTTTCTTT. Together with reference TRBV7-9 and TRBJ1-1, the CDR3 gives the full variable domain: DTGVSQNPRHKITKRGQNVTFRCDPISEHNRLYWYRQTLGQGPEFLTYFQNEAQLEKSRLLSDRFSAERPKGSFSTLEIQRTEQGDSAMYLCASSLGTAREAFFGQGTRLTVV.

The chain combines TRBV6-6 with TRBJ2-2; D not certain. This CDR3 region has 13 residues. Germline V gene data show CDR1 as MNHNY and CDR2 as SVGAGI (reference sequence). The V end was cut by 3 bases, the J end by 4 bases, with 6 bases between. The CDR3 spells CASSYSVTGELFF. As DNA, the CDR3 is TGTGCCAGCAGTTATTCGGTCACCGGGGAGCTGTTTTTT.

J is TRBJ1-4 and V is TRBV30; a possible D gene is TRBD1 (5 bases). Trimming took off 0 bases at V and 7 bases at J, with 9 bases between the two ends. Germline loops: CDR1 GTSNPN, CDR2 SVGIG (reference sequence). The CDR3 is 13 amino acids. The CDR3 sequence is CAWSVGTGEKLFF. CDR3 bases: TGTGCCTGGAGTGTCGGGACCGGTGAAAAACTGTTTTTT.

This clonotype was seen only once. The V call is TRBV20-1, the J call TRBJ1-2, with D possibly being TRBD1 (6 bases). Trimming shortened V by 0 bases and J by 6 bases, and 14 bases separated the two germline ends. There are 14 residues in the CDR3. Germline V gives CDR1 DFQATT, CDR2 SNEGSKA (reference sequence). The CDR3 DNA reads TGCAGTGCTAGAGATCGGAGGGGGGACCATGGCTACACCTTC. Its translation: CSARDRRGDHGYTF.

This clonotype was detected only once. This sequence joins TRBV9 and TRBJ2-1; D possibly corresponds to TRBD2 (6 bases). Germline V gives CDR1 SGDLS, CDR2 YYNGEE. The V gene lost 0 bases and the J gene lost 2 bases, with 9 bases spanning the gap. This CDR3 region has 15 residues. CDR3 sequence: CASSVEGLPYNEQFF. The CDR3 region has the DNA TGTGCCAGCAGCGTAGAGGGACTCCCCTACAATGAGCAGTTCTTC.

The chain couples TRBV9 to TRBJ1-3; tentatively, D is TRBD1 (5 bases). Germline V gene data show CDR1 as SGDLS and CDR2 as YYNGEE. The CDR3 spans 16 residues. The V and J ends lost 4 bases and 3 bases respectively, with 17 bases between them. Here the CDR3 DNA reads TGTGCCAGCAGCCCCCAGCCGGGGCCGAGTGGAAACACCATATATTTT. Its protein is CASSPQPGPSGNTIYF.

The chain joins TRBV3-1 to TRBJ2-2; D remains ambiguous. V was clipped by 7 bases and J by 3 bases, with 15 bases between them. CDR1 is LGHDT and CDR2 is YNNKEL in the germline V gene (reference sequence). This CDR3 comprises 15 residues. DNA of the CDR3: TGTGCCAGCACCTTAAATCGGGTGGACACCGGGGAGCTGTTTTTT. Translating it yields CASTLNRVDTGELFF.

The J gene is TRBJ2-7, the V gene TRBV3-1, with unresolved D. Trimming removed 2 bases at V and 3 bases at J, with 11 bases between. This CDR3 contains 14 residues. Germline V gene lookup returns CDR1 LGHDT and CDR2 YNNKEL (reference sequence). CDR3 amino acids: CASSQLGSNYEQYF. In DNA, the CDR3 is TGTGCCAGCAGCCAACTCGGCAGCAACTACGAGCAGTACTTC.

The V call is TRBV7-9, the J call TRBJ1-2; no firm D call. The V and J ends lost 4 bases and 0 bases respectively, with 12 bases between them. The V gene's germline CDR1 is SEHNR and CDR2 FQNEAQ (reference sequence). There are 15 residues in the CDR3. Here the CDR3 reads CASSSVYRSNYGYTF. Here the CDR3 DNA reads TGTGCCAGCAGCTCCGTATACAGATCTAACTATGGCTACACCTTC.

This clonotype was seen only once. The rearrangement uses TRBV18 and TRBJ2-1, with D unclear. The V gene's germline CDR1 is KGHSH and CDR2 LQKENI. V was trimmed by 3 bases and J by 4 bases, leaving 19 bases between them. The CDR3 is 17 residues long. CDR3 nucleotide sequence: TGTGCCAGCTCACCTTCTTCGGCCCCCGATGGGTACAATGAGCAGTTCTTC. Its protein product is CASSPSSAPDGYNEQFF.

This clonotype was seen just once. V usage is TRBV28 and J usage is TRBJ2-7, with 12 bases matching TRBD1. The CDR3 totals 16 residues. Losses at the gene ends were 7 bases for V and 6 bases for J; bases not matched to a gene: 13. Germline V gene data show CDR1 as MDHEN and CDR2 as SYDVKM. The CDR3 loop is CASTLPRGTGGSEQYF. The CDR3 DNA is TGTGCCAGCACCCTCCCCCGCGGGACAGGGGGCTCCGAGCAGTACTTC.

V usage is TRBV21-1 and J usage is TRBJ1-1. TRBV21-1 is flagged as a pseudogene. The CDR3 length is 16 residues. CDR3 residues: CASTGGEGGHDTEAFF. For the CDR3, the DNA is TGTGCCAGCACCGGGGGGGAGGGAGGTCATGACACTGAAGCTTTCTTT.

The rearrangement joins TRBV11-2 to TRBJ2-3, with TRBD2 identical over 12 bases. CDR3 size: 16 residues. CDR1 and CDR2 from the germline V gene are SGHAT and FQNNGV. V lost 4 bases, J lost 1 base, and 3 bases stayed unmatched. The CDR3 nucleotides read TGTGCCAGCAGCTCCGGACTAGCGGGACGCACAGATACGCAGTATTTT. Its translation is CASSSGLAGRTDTQYF. Full variable domain (missing parts from reference TRBV11-2 and TRBJ2-3): EAGVAQSPRYKIIEKRQSVAFWCNPISGHATLYWYQQILGQGPKLLIQFQNNGVVDDSQLPKDRFSAERLKGVDSTLKIQPAKLEDSAVYLCASSSGLAGRTDTQYFGPGTRLTVL.